This TCR beta chain was identified during a study of identical twins. TCRdb itself ran the 5' RACE reads through MiXCR, one entry per CDR3 protein. The sample carries about 250,000 distinct CDR3 sequences, 7.5% recorded once. V was trimmed by 5 bases and J by 0 bases, leaving 11 bases between them. The CDR3 totals 15 residues. The V gene's germline CDR1 is SGHAT and CDR2 FQNNGV. This clonotype was seen more than once but under ten times. What it recognizes is unknown. Healthy Caucasians supplied all donations. Study results and caveats: The study drew conclusions from cross-sectional statistical analysis, not from following the same donors. Models came in too low on out-of-frame TCR alpha sharing in monozygotic twins. Insertions were reduced in abundant cord blood beta clonotypes but not in memory repertoires.

These sequences were also reported in another study, on yellow fever vaccine responses in identical twins.

This clonotype originated in a woman younger than 30 in good health. Source material: CD8+ T cells sorted from blood. The J gene is TRBJ1-3, the V gene TRBV11-2; no clear D. The CDR3, as DNA: TGTGCCAGCAGCCCAGAGGGCCTCTCTGGAAACACCATATATTTT. Protein product: CASSPEGLSGNTIYF.